This is a list of T cell receptor beta chains from one sample in a study of OX40 agonist ivuxolimab in advanced cancers. Assay used: immunoSEQ multiplex PCR; TCRdb lists only in-frame clones, some missing. The data show over 60,000 clones, with less than 90% seen just once and less than 2.5% held by the top ten. The starting material was CD4+ or CD8+ T cells sorted from blood, obtained in a trial of the OX40 agonist ivuxolimab. These receptors were obtained from an adult with an advanced solid tumor such as melanoma, head and neck, liver or kidney cancer. The CDR3 runs from the conserved cysteine through the conserved F or W. The order of the fields is clone size, V gene, D gene, J gene, CDR3 protein, CDR3 DNA. D genes are given only for firm matches. Where a row states a size, it is once, few, many or the class of an expanded clone; other rows omit it.

>.|TRBV9|TRBD1|TRBJ2-5
CASSAQGQSGETQYF
TGTGCCAGCAGCGCCCAGGGACAGAGCGGAGAGACCCAGTACTTC
>.|TRBV2|.|TRBJ1-2
CASMRQGVSNGYTF
TGTGCCAGCATGAGGCAGGGTGTGTCTAATGGCTACACCTTC
>.|TRBV2|TRBD1|TRBJ2-1
CASRLGTAKYNEQFF
TGTGCCAGCAGACTAGGGACAGCAAAGTACAATGAGCAGTTCTTC
>.|TRBV11-3|TRBD2|TRBJ2-2
CASSPAGGNTGELFF
TGTGCCAGCAGCCCAGCGGGGGGGAACACCGGGGAGCTGTTTTTT
>.|TRBV5-1|TRBD2|TRBJ2-7
CASRFGASGGAYEQYF
TGCGCCAGCAGATTTGGGGCTAGCGGGGGTGCCTACGAGCAGTACTTC
>few|TRBV7-9|TRBD1|TRBJ2-1
CASSLQTGSPYNEQFF
TGTGCCAGCAGCCTTCAGACAGGGTCCCCCTACAATGAGCAGTTCTTC
>.|TRBV7-2|.|TRBJ2-2
CASSLRDHRTGELFF
TGTGCCAGCAGCTTAAGGGACCACCGCACCGGGGAGCTGTTTTTT
>.|TRBV7-2|.|TRBJ2-1
CASSPRGLRSAPFF
TGTGCCAGCAGCCCGCGGGGTTTGCGGTCAGCCCCGTTCTTC
>.|TRBV18|.|TRBJ1-2
CASSPGRSKYYGYTF
TGTGCCAGCTCACCGGGAAGAAGCAAATACTATGGCTACACCTTC
>.|TRBV18|.|TRBJ2-2
CASSSQQGWEELFF
TGTGCCAGCTCAAGTCAACAGGGTTGGGAGGAGCTGTTTTTT
>.|TRBV19|TRBD2|TRBJ2-3
CASSTGTSSTDTQYF
TGTGCCAGTAGTACCGGGACTAGCAGCACAGATACGCAGTATTTT
>once|TRBV6-5|.|TRBJ2-3
CASSPLDGDTQYF
TGTGCCAGCAGCCCCCTGGACGGAGATACGCAGTATTTT
>.|TRBV6-5|.|TRBJ1-1
CASSQTQGQAFF
TGTGCCAGCAGTCAAACACAGGGTCAAGCTTTCTTT
>.|TRBV7-2|TRBD1|TRBJ2-1
CASSFGTGGSNEQFF
TGTGCCAGCAGCTTTGGGACAGGGGGAAGCAATGAGCAGTTCTTC
>.|TRBV4-3|.|TRBJ1-3
CASSQSASGGTIYF
TGCGCCAGCAGCCAATCTGCCTCGGGAGGCACCATATATTTT
>.|TRBV10-3|TRBD1|TRBJ2-7
CAISGDSLLYEQYF
TGTGCCATCAGCGGGGACAGTCTACTTTACGAGCAGTACTTC
>few|TRBV6-1|.|TRBJ2-7
CASSEPGTPYEQYF
TGTGCCAGCAGTGAACCCGGGACCCCCTACGAGCAGTACTTC
>.|TRBV7-7|.|TRBJ2-2
CASTQTTGLNTGELFF
TGTGCCAGCACTCAGACTACCGGCTTGAACACCGGGGAGCTGTTTTTT
>.|TRBV9|TRBD1|TRBJ1-1
CASSASDRGLGTEAFF
TGTGCCAGCAGCGCCTCAGACAGGGGGCTGGGGACTGAAGCTTTCTTT